The next 4 T cell receptor beta chains were all read from a single sample in a study of somatic mutations in cytotoxic T cells in rheumatoid arthritis. Profiled with immunoSEQ multiplex PCR; TCRdb holds only in-frame clones, not every one. The table has 18,000 or so clones, over 70% seen once; the top ten hold roughly a fifth. The sequenced material came from CD8+ T cells sorted from blood. The receptors were sampled from an older woman in good health.

The chain links TRBV2 to TRBJ2-7; a possible D gene is TRBD2 (6 bases). V was trimmed by 10 bases and J by 2 bases, leaving 15 bases between them. The CDR3 is 13 amino acids. CDR1 and CDR2 from the germline V gene are SNHLY and FYNNEI. Here the CDR3 reads CATERREAYEQYF. The CDR3 DNA sequence: TGTGCCACCGAACGCAGGGAGGCCTACGAGCAGTACTTC. Drawing the rest from reference TRBV2 and TRBJ2-7, the complete variable domain is EPEVTQTPSHQVTQMGQEVILRCVPISNHLYFYWYRQILGQKVEFLVSFYNNEISEKSEIFDDQFSVERPDGSNFTLKIRSTKLEDSAMYFCATERREAYEQYFGPGTRLTVT.

Only one count was recorded for this clone. The chain uses TRBV11-2 and TRBJ1-1; D remains unclear. This CDR3 contains 14 residues. Germline V gene lookup returns CDR1 SGHAT and CDR2 FQNNGV. The V end was cut by 3 bases, the J end by 1 base, with 9 bases between. Written as DNA, the CDR3 is TGTGCCAGCAGCTTGGAGGGCAAGAACACTGAAGCTTTCTTT. It translates to CASSLEGKNTEAFF.

This chain links TRBV7-8 with TRBJ2-7, with a tentative D call TRBD2 (7 bases). Germline V gene lookup returns CDR1 SGHVS and CDR2 FQNEAQ. This CDR3 region has 13 residues. Between the trimmed V and J ends, which lost 4 bases and 6 bases, there was a span of 13 bases. The CDR3, as DNA: TGTGCCAGCAGCTCCACAGGGAGGGGCGAGCAGTACTTC. Translated, it gives CASSSTGRGEQYF.

CDR3 nucleotides: TGTGCCTGCGGGGGTGCCGGGGACTATGGCTACACCTTC. Its translation is CACGGAGDYGYTF. The genes are TRBV30 and TRBJ1-2; a possible D gene is TRBD1 (5 bases). The V gene lost 6 bases and the J gene lost 3 bases, with 14 bases spanning the gap. Germline CDR1 reads GTSNPN; CDR2 reads SVGIG (reference sequence). The CDR3 is 13 amino acids.